Below are 26 T cell receptor beta chains sequenced from a single sample in a study of control samples from healthy donors and cancer patients (dated by TCRdb to 2020 to 2021). To prepare the library, the immunoSEQ multiplex PCR assay was applied. The source is immuneACCESS, and TCRdb retained only in-frame sequences with V and J called. Part of the clones is not carried over; for the studies checked, unresolved V genes explain less than half of this, and the remainder is unexplained. The sample profile shows 150,000 or so clones; approximately 94% of them were found once. 5.5% to 7.5% of the sample lies in the top ten. Sequencing was carried out using blood. Every receptor here comes from a man younger than 30 in good health.

This rearrangement joins TRBV9 to TRBJ2-6; TRBD2 is a possible D gene (6 bases). V was pared by 1 base and J by 2 bases, with 10 bases between. The CDR3 covers 16 residues. CDR1 is SGDLS, CDR2 YYNGEE, per germline. This CDR3 reads CASSVYGGTGANVLTF. As DNA, the CDR3 is TGTGCCAGCAGCGTATATGGAGGGACTGGGGCCAACGTCCTGACTTTC.

The rearrangement links TRBV28 to TRBJ1-6, with a possible D match to TRBD1 (5 bases). Deletions cut 4 bases from V and 3 bases from J, with 10 bases between. CDR1 MDHEN and CDR2 SYDVKM come from the germline V gene. The CDR3 totals 15 residues. Here the CDR3 DNA reads TGTGCCAGCAGTTCCACAGGCGGCTATAATTCACCCCTCCACTTT. Translated: CASSSTGGYNSPLHF. Variable domain in full (rest from reference TRBV28 and TRBJ1-6): DVKVTQSSRYLVKRTGEKVFLECVQDMDHENMFWYRQDPGLGLRLIYFSYDVKMKEKGDIPEGYSVSREKKERFSLILESASTNQTSMYLCASSSTGGYNSPLHFGNGTRLTVT.

The chain links TRBV5-1 to TRBJ2-2; TRBD1 aligns across 7 bases. This CDR3 has 17 residues. Germline assignment: CDR1 SGHRS and CDR2 YFSETQ. J lost 0 bases, V lost 4 bases, and 9 bases had no gene match. DNA of the CDR3: TGCGCCAGCAGCCCCCGGGACAGCAAAACGAACACCGGGGAGCTGTTTTTT. Its translation is CASSPRDSKTNTGELFF.

The chain recombines TRBV3-1 (or the pseudogene TRBV3-2) with TRBJ2-1; 7 bases fit TRBD1. CDR1 and CDR2 (germline): LGHDT, YNNKEL (reference sequence). J was trimmed by 0 bases and V by 3 bases; bases with no gene match: 5. The CDR3 covers 16 residues. CDR3 sequence: CASSHPSGGSYNEQFF. CDR3 sequence (DNA): TGTGCCAGCAGCCACCCATCAGGGGGCTCCTACAATGAGCAGTTCTTC.

With respect to this clone: The same CDR3 can be traced to other DNA sequences in this sample. The J gene is TRBJ2-3, the V gene TRBV13; D call uncertain. Germline assignment: CDR1 PRHDT and CDR2 FYEKMQ (reference sequence). With 4 bases removed from V and 2 bases from J, the gap between germline ends came to 1 base. This CDR3 is 11 amino acids long. This CDR3 is CASSSTDTQYF. CDR3 in DNA: TGTGCCAGCAGCTCCACAGATACGCAGTATTTT.

The chain carries TRBV27 and TRBJ1-2; D perhaps matches TRBD1 (6 bases). The CDR3 contains 15 residues. Trimming removed 4 bases from V and 5 bases from J, with 17 bases in between. Looked up from germline, CDR1 is MNHEY and CDR2 is SMNVEV (reference sequence). CDR3 coding DNA: TGTGCCAGCAGTTCCGACGGGGGCAGGGGTTATGGCTACACCTTC. It specifies CASSSDGGRGYGYTF.

This chain links TRBV5-1 with TRBJ1-2; D not resolved. The CDR3 totals 15 residues. The V and J ends lost 1 base and 6 bases respectively, with 16 bases between them. Germline assignment: CDR1 SGHRS and CDR2 YFSETQ. The CDR3 loop reads CASSLYPQAGNGYTF. The CDR3 DNA follows: TGCGCCAGCAGCTTGTACCCCCAGGCCGGGAATGGCTACACCTTC.

This sequence joins TRBV5-1 and TRBJ2-7, with 8 positions matching TRBD1. V dropped 4 bases and J dropped 3; count of bases not matched to a gene: 3. This CDR3 is built from 13 residues. The germline CDR1 and CDR2 sequences are SGHRS and YFSETQ. For the CDR3, the DNA is TGCGCCAGCAGCCAGGGGGCCAACTACGAGCAGTACTTC. It translates to CASSQGANYEQYF.

The chain employs TRBV27 and TRBJ2-1; D is perhaps TRBD1 (5 bases). Germline lookup yields CDR1 MNHEY and CDR2 SMNVEV (reference sequence). V dropped 4 bases and J dropped 4 bases, with 14 bases sitting between them. This CDR3 is 15 amino acids long. This CDR3 reads CASSSGHHQYNEQFF. CDR3 DNA sequence: TGTGCCAGCAGTTCTGGACACCACCAGTACAATGAGCAGTTCTTC.

V is TRBV4-1 and J is TRBJ1-4; D not certain. Germline V gives CDR1 MGHRA, CDR2 YSYEKL. This CDR3 is 15 amino acids long. V was clipped by 6 bases and J by 0 bases, with 11 bases between them. The chain's CDR3 is CASRPLAATNEKLFF. For the CDR3, the DNA is TGCGCCAGCAGACCGCTCGCCGCAACTAATGAAAAACTGTTTTTT.

Here the CDR3 reads CASSLAPKGNTEAFF. Written as DNA, the CDR3 is TGTGCCAGCAGCTTAGCGCCCAAGGGGAACACTGAAGCTTTCTTT. The V call is TRBV7-9, the J call TRBJ1-1; the D is unclear. Trimming took 0 bases from V and 1 from J, leaving 9 bases between them. There are 15 residues in the CDR3. Germline V gene lookup returns CDR1 SEHNR and CDR2 FQNEAQ (reference sequence).

The J gene is TRBJ2-7, the V gene TRBV20-1, with D perhaps TRBD1 or TRBD2 (5 bases each). CDR3 length equals 11 residues. Germline CDR1 is DFQATT and CDR2 is SNEGSKA (reference sequence). V lost 2 bases, J lost 6 bases, and 8 bases lay in between. The CDR3 DNA reads TGCAGTGCTAGACTCGGGACCGAGCAGTACTTC. It encodes CSARLGTEQYF.

This clone has just one count. One end of the junction does not line up with germline, which may come from a read error. The chain combines TRBV7-4 with TRBJ1-5; tentatively, D is TRBD1 (6 bases). The CDR3 loop spans 19 amino acids. From germline, CDR1 is SGHVT and CDR2 SQSDAQ. This chain's CDR3 is CASSLFLGTPKRTNRPQHF. The CDR3, as DNA: TGTGCCAGCAGCTTATTTTTAGGGACACCTAAACGAACGAATCGGCCCCAGCATTTT.

J is TRBJ1-6 and V is TRBV6-1, with 7 bases identical to TRBD1. This CDR3 comprises 13 residues. From germline, CDR1 is MNHNS and CDR2 SASEGT. Trimming removed 2 bases from V and 8 bases from J; junction bases left unmatched: 0. CDR3: CASSETGDSPLHF. Here the CDR3 DNA reads TGTGCCAGCAGTGAAACAGGGGATTCACCCCTCCACTTT.

The chain combines TRBV10-2 with TRBJ2-2, with 14 nucleotides matching TRBD2. The CDR3 totals 17 residues. The germline CDR1 and CDR2 sequences are WSHSY and SAAADI. J was trimmed by 4 bases and V by 7 bases; bases with no gene match: 8. This CDR3 reads CASTPRLAGGLTGELFF. The CDR3 DNA is TGCGCCAGCACTCCGAGACTAGCGGGGGGGCTCACCGGGGAGCTGTTTTTT.

The J gene is TRBJ2-1, the V gene TRBV7-6, with 7 bases identical to TRBD1. The V gene's germline CDR1 is SGHVS and CDR2 FNYEAQ. The CDR3 is 18 amino acids. The trim removed 2 bases at V and 1 base at J, leaving 11 bases unmatched. CDR3 loop: CASSLRGGDVISYNEQFF. CDR3 in DNA: TGTGCCAGCAGCTTAAGAGGGGGCGACGTCATTTCCTACAATGAGCAGTTCTTC.

This clone was seen more than once but under ten times. This chain uses TRBV7-6 with TRBJ1-1; possibly TRBD1 for D (6 bases). Trimming left V 5 bases short and J 5 bases short, with 21 bases between. The CDR3 is made up of 16 amino acids. CDR1 SGHVS and CDR2 FNYEAQ come from the germline V gene. CDR3 protein: CASSQRWAGEGTEAFF. The CDR3 DNA reads as TGTGCCAGCAGCCAGAGGTGGGCAGGGGAGGGGACTGAAGCTTTCTTT.

The rearrangement links TRBV11-3 to TRBJ2-7; 7 bases are shared with TRBD1. The CDR3 runs to 15 residues. CDR1 and CDR2 from the germline V gene are SGHNT and YENEEA. J lost 6 bases, V lost 4 bases, and 12 bases had no gene match. CDR3 protein: CASSSYRQGKGEQYF. CDR3 sequence (DNA): TGTGCCAGCAGCTCCTACAGACAGGGCAAGGGCGAGCAGTACTTC.

This clone was detected only once. The chain has TRBV5-1 and TRBJ1-1; the D is unclear. Germline CDR1 and CDR2: SGHRS and YFSETQ. The CDR3 runs to 15 residues. Trimming pared 0 bases from V and 0 bases from J, leaving 9 bases between. CDR3 DNA sequence: TGCGCCAGCAGCTTGGCCGGGAACATGAACACTGAAGCTTTCTTT. Its translation is CASSLAGNMNTEAFF. The full variable domain, its missing parts supplied by reference TRBV5-1 and TRBJ1-1, is KAGVTQTPRYLIKTRGQQVTLSCSPISGHRSVSWYQQTPGQGLQFLFEYFSETQRNKGNFPGRFSGRQFSNSRSEMNVSTLELGDSALYLCASSLAGNMNTEAFFGQGTRLTVV.

V is TRBV4-2 and J is TRBJ2-7; unclear D gene. The germline V gene has CDR1 LGHNA and CDR2 YNFKEQ. The germline V and J ends were trimmed by 3 bases and 4 bases, with 10 bases remaining between them. CDR3 length equals 13 residues. CDR3 in amino acids: CASSHNLGYEQYF. CDR3 in DNA: TGTGCCAGCAGCCACAATCTCGGGTACGAGCAGTACTTC.

This sequence joins TRBV7-8 and TRBJ2-2; 7 positions match TRBD1. Germline V gives CDR1 SGHVS, CDR2 FQNEAQ. Trimming at V came to 5 bases and at J to 6 bases, leaving 0 bases not matched to a gene. The CDR3 loop spans 12 amino acids. CDR3 residues: CASSQGAGELFF. The DNA for the CDR3 is TGTGCCAGCAGCCAGGGGGCCGGGGAGCTGTTTTTT.

This chain connects TRBV19 to TRBJ1-1; tentative D call: TRBD1 (6 bases). The CDR3 has 18 residues. Germline V gene lookup returns CDR1 LNHDA and CDR2 SQIVND (reference sequence). V lost 7 bases, J lost 5 bases, and 29 bases lay in between. The CDR3: CASTPTPRQGRLDTEAFF. CDR3 in DNA: TGTGCCAGTACCCCAACTCCCAGGCAGGGGCGGTTGGATACTGAAGCTTTCTTT.

V gene TRBV3-1 (or the pseudogene TRBV3-2) combines with J gene TRBJ2-3; D remains unclear. The CDR3 extends over 13 amino acids. V lost 1 base, J lost 7 bases, and 9 bases lay in between. CDR1 and CDR2 (germline): LGHDT, YNNKEL (reference sequence). In DNA, the CDR3 is TGTGCCAGCAGCCAAGTGGTCCCTAATACGCAGTATTTT. Residues: CASSQVVPNTQYF.

The J gene is TRBJ1-5, the V gene TRBV2; no definite D call. There are 13 residues in the CDR3. Germline V gene sequence: CDR1 SNHLY, CDR2 FYNNEI. V lost 3 bases, J lost 5 bases, and 8 bases lay in between. In DNA, the CDR3 is TGTGCCAGCAGTGATTTGGGGTATCAGCCCCAGCATTTT. Translating it yields CASSDLGYQPQHF.

V is TRBV7-2 and J is TRBJ2-5; D call uncertain. Trimming took 5 bases from V and 5 from J, leaving 6 bases between them. The CDR3 loop spans 11 amino acids. In germline, CDR1 is SGHTA, CDR2 FQGNSA. CDR3: CASSTEETQYF. The DNA for the CDR3 is TGTGCCAGCAGCACTGAGGAGACCCAGTACTTC.

The V call is TRBV19, the J call TRBJ2-5, with 7 positions matching TRBD2. Germline values: CDR1 LNHDA, CDR2 SQIVND (reference sequence). CDR3 length: 16 residues. V lost 2 bases and J lost 4; bases outside the gene matches: 10. Written as DNA, the CDR3 is TGTGCCAGTAGTATATCATCTCGTCCGGGGGGAGAGACCCAGTACTTC. This gives the protein CASSISSRPGGETQYF.